This T cell receptor (beta chain) was documented in a study of CD8 T cells in Susac syndrome. V gave up 0 bases and J gave up 4 bases, with 6 bases separating them. This CDR3 is 13 amino acids long. Germline V gene lookup returns CDR1 MGHRA and CDR2 YSYEKL. A word on this clonotype: No antigen is known for it.

Study-wide points: The authors acknowledged that their TCR sequencing and HLA analysis involved a relatively small number of individuals.

Random hexamers were used to reverse transcribe roughly 0.45 to 1 ug of RNA. TCRdb used MiXCR to reprocess the immunoSEQ multiplex PCR reads, holding one entry per CDR3 protein. This table holds some 120,000 distinct CDR3 sequences, approximately 94% found once. FACS enriched CD8+ TEMRA cells, while bulk CD8+ and CD4+ were negatively isolated. This TCR was recovered from a human donor in good health. The chain is built from TRBV4-1 and TRBJ1-2; no clear D. The specimen was CD4+ T cells from PBMCs. The CDR3 DNA follows: TGCGCCAGCAGCCAAGAGATCACCTATGGCTACACCTTC. Its protein is CASSQEITYGYTF.